The rows below give T cell receptor beta chains drawn from one sample of a study of blood T cell repertoires in COVID-19. Produced via immunoSEQ multiplex PCR; TCRdb's table is partial and in-frame only. The repertoire has some 300,000 clones, over 85% of them found once; the top ten carry 2.5% to 3%. The sequenced sample consisted of PBMCs or T cells enriched from blood (not recorded which). The receptors stem from a woman aged 45 to 65 who had been exposed to COVID-19. Each CDR3 is given with its conserved first and last residue. The D gene is left open where the match is weak. Size tells how often a clone was seen (once, few, many) or the class of an expanded clone, and some rows leave it out.

j_call d_call clone_size v_call cdr3_nt cdr3_aa
TRBJ1-3 TRBD1 . TRBV24-1 TGTGCCACCAGTGGTGCAGGGGGTAATGGAAACACCATATATTTT CATSGAGGNGNTIYF
TRBJ1-1 TRBD1 . TRBV7-9 TGTGCCAGCACCCAAGGACAGGCCGCCGATTTCTTT CASTQGQAADFF
TRBJ2-7 . . TRBV27 TGTGCCAGCAGTTTTGGTTGGAGTGACGAGCAGTACTTC CASSFGWSDEQYF
TRBJ2-3 TRBD2 . TRBV5-1 TGCGCCAGCAGCTTGGAACGAGCGGGGTCCACAGATACGCAGTATTTT CASSLERAGSTDTQYF
TRBJ2-2 . . TRBV6-5 TGTGCCAGCAGCGATATCGGCGGGGAGCTGTTTTTT CASSDIGGELFF
TRBJ2-2 . few TRBV3-1/TRBV3-2 TGTGCCAGCAGCCAAGAGACTGGGAGTGGGGAGCTGTTTTTT CASSQETGSGELFF
TRBJ1-3 TRBD1 . TRBV28 TGTGCCAGCAGAGAGACAGGGGGTGGGGGAAACACCATATATTTT CASRETGGGGNTIYF
TRBJ1-1 . once TRBV3-1/TRBV3-2 TGTGCCAGCAGCCCCACGGGAATGAACACTGAAGCTTTCTTT CASSPTGMNTEAFF
TRBJ1-3 . . TRBV11-2 TGTGCCAGCAGCTCTAACAGCACCTCTGGAAACACCATATATTTT CASSSNSTSGNTIYF
TRBJ1-6 . . TRBV4-2 TGTGCCAGCAGCCAAGATATCCGGGATTCACCCCTCCACTTT CASSQDIRDSPLHF
TRBJ1-1 TRBD1 . TRBV19 TGTGCCAGTAGTATATATGGGACAGGGGGAAACACTGAAGCTTTCTTT CASSIYGTGGNTEAFF
TRBJ1-3 . . TRBV18 TGTGCCAGCTCACGCGAAGGGAGCCTGCCTGGAAACACCATATATTTT CASSREGSLPGNTIYF
TRBJ2-1 . . TRBV30 TGTGCCTGGAGTAGCCTGTCCCTCGGTTTGTTCTTC CAWSSLSLGLFF
TRBJ2-7 . . TRBV14 TGTGCCAGCAGCCAAGATCTGCAGCGCTACGAGCAGTACTTC CASSQDLQRYEQYF
TRBJ2-1 TRBD1 . TRBV7-9 TGTGCCAGCAGCTCCCTAGGGGGGACAGGGACCCATGAGCAGTTCTTC CASSSLGGTGTHEQFF
TRBJ1-6 TRBD1 once TRBV28 TGTGCCAGCAGTTTAACAGGGGGCTATGGTAATTCACCCCTCCACTTT CASSLTGGYGNSPLHF
TRBJ1-2 . . TRBV4-2 TGTGCCAGCAGCCAAGGAAGGGGGTACGGCTATGGCTACACCTTC CASSQGRGYGYGYTF
TRBJ1-2 . . TRBV2 TGTGCCAGCAGTGAACTCCGGACGGGGAACTATGGCTACACCTTC CASSELRTGNYGYTF
TRBJ2-3 . . TRBV14 TGTGCCAGCAGCCATGGCGGGCCAGCCGGGGCAGATACGCAGTATTTT CASSHGGPAGADTQYF
TRBJ1-2 . . TRBV5-1 TGCGCCAGCAGTCAGTTCTCCGTGGCCGGGGGCTACACCTTC CASSQFSVAGGYTF
TRBJ2-1 TRBD2 . TRBV5-5 TGTGCCAGCAGCTTGTCTCCTAGCGGGGGTAATGAGCAGTTCTTC CASSLSPSGGNEQFF
TRBJ2-1 TRBD1 . TRBV13 TGTGCCAGCAGCTTATCCGCATCCGGGGACAGCCGATACAATGAGCAGTTCTTC CASSLSASGDSRYNEQFF
TRBJ1-2 . . TRBV27 TGTGCCAGCAGTAACGGGATCCACTATGGCTACACCTTC CASSNGIHYGYTF
TRBJ2-1 . . TRBV20-1 TGCAGTGCTAGTGGGGCCAATGAGCAGTTCTTC CSASGANEQFF
TRBJ2-1 TRBD2 . TRBV28 TGTGCCAGCAGTTTTCATCTTTTAGCGGGGGGGAGCTCCTACAATGAGCAGTTCTTC CASSFHLLAGGSSYNEQFF
TRBJ2-7 . . TRBV7-2 TGTGCCAGCAGCCAGGCAGGACTTGGGTCCTACGAGCAGTACTTC CASSQAGLGSYEQYF
TRBJ2-1 TRBD1 once TRBV5-6 TGTGCCAGCAGCTTACCGGCTGGGACAGGGGGAAGGAATGAGCAGTTCTTC CASSLPAGTGGRNEQFF
TRBJ1-1 . . TRBV12-5 TGTGCTAGTGGTTTGGTATACGGGGGACGGACTGAAGCTTTCTTT CASGLVYGGRTEAFF
TRBJ2-2 . . TRBV11-3 TGTGCCAGCAGCCTCAGTGGCACCGGGGAGCTGTTTTTT CASSLSGTGELFF
TRBJ1-1 TRBD1 . TRBV28 TGTGCCAGCAGTTTTCCGACCGGGACAGAGCTTGAAGCTTTCTTT CASSFPTGTELEAFF
TRBJ1-3 . . TRBV28 TGTGCCAGCAGTCTGGGACTGAACTCTGGAAACACCATATATTTT CASSLGLNSGNTIYF
TRBJ1-1 . . TRBV11-3 TGTGCCATACGGGTCCCGGCAGCGGCTTTCTTT CAIRVPAAAFF
TRBJ2-3 . . TRBV20-1 TGCAGTGCTAGTACAGGGCGAACCAGGACAGATACGCAGTATTTT CSASTGRTRTDTQYF
TRBJ1-1 . . TRBV3-1/TRBV3-2 TGTGCCAGCAGCCAGTCGGGGTTGAACACTGAAGCTTTCTTT CASSQSGLNTEAFF
TRBJ2-2 . . TRBV3-1/TRBV3-2 TGTGCCAGCAGCCTCCTCGTCGACACCGGGGAGCTGTTTTTT CASSLLVDTGELFF
TRBJ1-6 TRBD1 . TRBV28 TGTGCCAGCAGTGGACAGGGGGCAGGTAATTCACCCCTCCACTTT CASSGQGAGNSPLHF
TRBJ1-1 TRBD1 . TRBV27 TGTGCCAGCAGCCCGACAGGGGGCACTGAAGCTTTCTTT CASSPTGGTEAFF
TRBJ2-1 . . TRBV7-8 TGTGCCAGCAGCTTACCCGGCGGGGGCGCTTACAATGAGCAGTTCTTC CASSLPGGGAYNEQFF
TRBJ1-3 TRBD1 . TRBV11-1 TGTGCCAGCAGCTCCTGGACAGGGTCTGGAAACACCATATATTTT CASSSWTGSGNTIYF
TRBJ2-4 . . TRBV5-1 TGCGCCAGCAGCTTGCAGGGGAACATTCAGTACTTC CASSLQGNIQYF
TRBJ2-5 . . TRBV27 TGTGCCAGCAGTTCCCGGCTAGTCAGTGAGACCCAGTACTTC CASSSRLVSETQYF